Shown below are 4 T cell receptor beta chains from a single sample sequenced in a study of Ad26.COV2.S vaccination and SARS-CoV-2 variants. Assay: immunoSEQ multiplex PCR; the TCRdb copy retains only in-frame clones and omits some. Counted here are 380,000 or so clones, about 88% occurring once; the ten biggest clones make up around 5.8%. Stated treatment: around 19 received Ad26.COV2.S at low or high dose, single or two shots; about 5 received placebo; per-sample allocation not given. Sampling happened 63 days after the first vaccine or placebo injection. The sample here was peripheral blood, taken in a trial of Ad26.COV2.S vaccine versus placebo. The receptors were gathered from a person aged 18 to 65 who received the Ad26.COV2.S COVID-19 vaccine or a placebo.

J is TRBJ2-7 and V is TRBV4-2; D may be TRBD1 (5 bases). Germline V gene sequence: CDR1 LGHNA, CDR2 YNFKEQ. Trimming left V 1 base short and J 4 bases short, with 20 bases between. CDR3 size: 17 residues. This CDR3 reads CASSQGGGHRARYEQYF. The CDR3, as DNA: TGTGCCAGCAGCCAAGGGGGCGGACACAGAGCCAGATACGAGCAGTACTTC.

This clone was counted ten times or more. The chain has TRBV11-2 and TRBJ2-7, with 8 bases lining up with TRBD2. V was pared by 1 base and J by 2 bases, with 7 bases of the junction left unmatched. This CDR3 spans 16 amino acids. The germline CDR1 and CDR2 sequences are SGHAT and FQNNGV. The CDR3 reads CASSLAGGPSAYEQYF. In DNA form, the CDR3 reads TGTGCCAGCAGCTTAGCGGGAGGGCCCTCCGCCTACGAGCAGTACTTC.

The J gene is TRBJ1-3, the V gene TRBV11-2, with D perhaps TRBD1 (5 bases). The CDR3 has 13 amino acids. Trimming pared 8 bases from V and 2 bases from J, leaving 10 bases between. From germline, CDR1 is SGHAT and CDR2 FQNNGV. The CDR3 bases are TGTGCCAGCTACGGGGGGGCTGGAAACACCATATATTTT. This sequence encodes CASYGGAGNTIYF.

The chain joins TRBV7-2 to TRBJ1-2; D may be TRBD1 (6 bases). Germline assignment: CDR1 SGHTA and CDR2 FQGNSA. Trimming shortened V by 5 bases and J by 5 bases, and 15 bases separated the two germline ends. The CDR3 spans 14 residues. DNA of the CDR3: TGTGCCAGCAGCCCGGGGGGGGGCCGTTATGGCTACACCTTC. This encodes CASSPGGGRYGYTF.